The 9 T cell receptor beta chains below all came from one sample that was sequenced in a study of spatial heterogeneity in lung cancer. One entry per CDR3 protein, called by TCRdb with MiXCR from the 5' RACE reads. The sample shows tens of thousands of distinct CDR3 sequences, roughly 5.2% of them seen only once. Time point noted: sample taken at primary tumor resection. The sample was PBMCs, taken at surgery. These receptors were taken from a male donor with early-stage non-small cell lung cancer.

This clonotype appeared many times. The genes are TRBV20-1 and TRBJ1-2; D is possibly TRBD1 (5 bases). Germline V CDR1 and CDR2: DFQATT, SNEGSKA (reference sequence). This CDR3 contains 12 residues. Trimming left V 2 bases short and J 6 bases short, with 10 bases between. The DNA of the CDR3 is TGCAGTGCTAGACGCCAGGGCGATGGCTACACCTTC. Translation gives CSARRQGDGYTF.

This clonotype was seen a few times. The rearrangement links TRBV7-9 to TRBJ1-6, with 11 bases fitting TRBD1. CDR3 length: 13 residues. The germline V gene has CDR1 SEHNR and CDR2 FQNEAQ (reference sequence). Trimming cost V 8 bases and J 11 bases; bases outside gene matches: 5. The DNA of the CDR3 is TGTGCCAGCCACCGGGACAGGGGGACACCCCTCCACTTT. Its protein product is CASHRDRGTPLHF.

This clonotype is deemed medium-sized. The rearrangement joins TRBV27 to TRBJ2-7; tentative D call: TRBD1 (6 bases). V lost 6 bases to trimming and J lost 6 bases, with 15 bases between them. The CDR3 totals 13 residues. Germline CDR1 and CDR2: MNHEY and SMNVEV (reference sequence). In DNA form, the CDR3 reads TGTGCCAGCAGCCCGAGGGGGTGGGGCGAGCAGTACTTC. Translation gives CASSPRGWGEQYF.

This clonotype was recorded at least ten times. The chain has TRBV6-5 and TRBJ2-7, with 8 nucleotides matching TRBD1. V trimming: 2 bases; J trimming: 2 bases; junction bases outside the gene matches: 2. The CDR3 runs 14 residues. Germline CDR1 is MNHEY and CDR2 is SVGAGI. The CDR3 DNA sequence: TGTGCCAGCAGTTACGGGACAGGAGCCTACGAGCAGTACTTC. As protein: CASSYGTGAYEQYF.

This clonotype has ten or more counts. The J gene is TRBJ2-7, the V gene TRBV28; 10 nucleotides match TRBD2. The CDR3 sequence is 14 residues long. The germline V gene has CDR1 MDHEN and CDR2 SYDVKM. Trimming cost V 6 bases and J 6 bases; bases outside gene matches: 8. The CDR3 sequence is CASRLAGRSGEQYF. The CDR3 coding sequence is TGTGCCAGCAGACTAGCGGGACGCTCCGGCGAGCAGTACTTC.

The V gene is TRBV27, the J gene TRBJ2-7; the match to TRBD2 covers 11 bases. V trimming: 5 bases; J trimming: 1 base; junction bases outside the gene matches: 4. The CDR3 contains 15 residues. Germline CDR1 and CDR2: MNHEY and SMNVEV (reference sequence). The chain's CDR3 is CASSPGTSGSYEQYF. The CDR3 DNA follows: TGTGCCAGCAGTCCCGGGACTAGCGGTTCCTACGAGCAGTACTTC.

This clonotype has a count of ten or more. This sequence joins TRBV5-1 and TRBJ2-7; a possible D gene is TRBD2 (6 bases). From germline, CDR1 is SGHRS and CDR2 YFSETQ. CDR3 length equals 14 residues. V lost 5 bases and J 0 bases, leaving 12 bases between the germline ends. This CDR3 is CASRLGSGSYEQYF. DNA for the CDR3: TGCGCCAGCAGACTCGGGAGCGGCTCCTACGAGCAGTACTTC. Full variable domain (rest looked up from reference TRBV5-1 and TRBJ2-7): KAGVTQTPRYLIKTRGQQVTLSCSPISGHRSVSWYQQTPGQGLQFLFEYFSETQRNKGNFPGRFSGRQFSNSRSEMNVSTLELGDSALYLCASRLGSGSYEQYFGPGTRLTVT.

This clonotype came up many times. The gene calls are TRBV12-3 or TRBV12-4 and TRBJ2-5, with 9 bases matching TRBD1. CDR3 length: 14 residues. The junction had 5 bases not matched to a gene; V was cut back by 5 bases and J by 4 bases. CDR3 residues: CASSPGQGRETQYF. CDR3 nucleotide sequence: TGTGCCAGCAGTCCGGGACAGGGAAGAGAGACCCAGTACTTC.

This clonotype occurred many times. The chain uses TRBV7-2 and TRBJ2-1; D gene uncertain. Looked up from germline, CDR1 is SGHTA and CDR2 is FQGNSA. This CDR3 spans 16 amino acids. The germline V and J ends were trimmed by 2 bases and 2 bases, with 13 bases remaining between them. CDR3 protein: CASSLPALLTYNEQFF. The CDR3 coding sequence is TGTGCCAGCAGCTTACCGGCCCTACTGACCTACAATGAGCAGTTCTTC.